The clone carrying this TCR beta chain was seen once. Its antigen is unknown. The CDR3 sequence is 15 residues long. V shed 4 bases and J shed 1 base, with 13 bases lying between them. Germline assignment: CDR1 SGHRS and CDR2 YFSETQ. This sample is drawn from a study of shared clonotypes between healthy human individuals. Looking at the study overall: Three plates were used per donor for CD4 naive, three for CD4 memory, two for CD8 naive and one for CD8 memory. Points from the study as a whole: The naive CD4 repertoires of a few donors were compared, and roughly 5.1% of clonotypes were shared.

Sequencing was performed with immunoSEQ multiplex PCR; in TCRdb, only in-frame clones are kept and a portion is missing. The sample consists of about 1.5 million clones, under 99% of them appearing once. Input material: naive CD4+ T cells sorted from blood. Regarding subset: CD45RA+ positively selected. V and J are TRBV5-1 and TRBJ2-3, with D unresolved. The clonotype was recovered from a man aged 30-40 years in good health. This chain's CDR3 is CASSRVADRTDTQYF. CDR3 bases: TGCGCCAGCAGCCGGGTGGCTGACCGCACAGATACGCAGTATTTT.